These 19 T cell receptor beta chains came from one sample sequenced in a study of post-analysis software for immune sequencing data. Every TCR beta cDNA library bore unique molecular identifiers. Each CDR3 protein is one row after TCRdb ran MiXCR on the PCR reads. This sample yields roughly 670,000 distinct CDR3 sequences, of which approximately 60% are seen a single time; over 9% belongs to the top ten. Study outcomes and limitations: A handful of TRBV segments appeared more often in patients than in controls, and TRBV5-6, TRBV5-1 and TRBV20-1 were among these.

These receptors have no known antigen. The sample consisted of blood. Receptors were obtained from a girl aged 2 to 9 with multiple sclerosis.

This rearrangement joins TRBV11-2 to TRBJ2-1; D is unresolved. Trimming removed 0 bases from V and 0 bases from J, with 6 bases in between. CDR3 length equals 15 residues. Germline CDR1 SGHAT, CDR2 FQNNGV. The CDR3 DNA is TGTGCCAGCAGCTTAGAATATAGCTCCTACAATGAGCAGTTCTTC. Translating it yields CASSLEYSSYNEQFF.

The chain couples TRBV6-2 or TRBV6-3 to TRBJ2-7; D might be TRBD2 (5 bases). Germline assignment: CDR1 MNHEY and CDR2 SVGEGT. The CDR3 has 14 amino acids. V was clipped by 4 bases and J by 6 bases, with 16 bases between them. The DNA of the CDR3 is TGTGCCAGCAGTTCGGCCCCCGGGCGGGTCGAGCAGTACTTC. Protein sequence: CASSSAPGRVEQYF.

This clonotype was recorded a few times. V usage is TRBV20-1 and J usage is TRBJ2-7; D is unclear. CDR3 length: 15 residues. The V end was cut by 4 bases, the J end by 0 bases, with 16 bases between. CDR1 and CDR2 (germline): DFQATT, SNEGSKA (reference sequence). CDR3 amino acids: CSATFFNTGSYEQYF. DNA for the CDR3: TGCAGTGCTACCTTTTTTAATACCGGCTCCTACGAGCAGTACTTC.

The gene calls are TRBV7-3 and TRBJ2-6; D unclear. CDR1 and CDR2 from the germline V gene are SGHTA and FQGTGA. V was clipped by 2 bases and J by 0 bases, with 8 bases between them. CDR3 length: 16 amino acids. CDR3 amino acids: CASSLAGFSGANVLTF. CDR3 coding DNA: TGTGCCAGCAGCTTAGCCGGATTCTCTGGGGCCAACGTCCTGACTTTC. Looking up the rest from reference TRBV7-3 and TRBJ2-6 gives the full variable domain: GAGVSQTPSNKVTEKGKYVELRCDPISGHTALYWYRQSLGQGPEFLIYFQGTGAADDSGLPNDRFFAVRPEGSVSTLKIQRTERGDSAVYLCASSLAGFSGANVLTFGAGSRLTVL.

This chain connects TRBV6-1 to TRBJ1-5; tentatively, D is TRBD1 (6 bases). The V end was cut by 5 bases, the J end by 3 bases, with 14 bases between. The germline V gene encodes CDR1 MNHNS and CDR2 SASEGT. This CDR3 comprises 15 residues. CDR3 bases: TGTGCCAGCAGTCGGATAAGGACAGACAATCAGCCCCAGCATTTT. This translates into CASSRIRTDNQPQHF.

This clonotype showed up just a few times. The CDR3 DNA sequence: TGCAGTGCTTCACGGACAGGGTCAGATACGCAGTATTTT. As protein: CSASRTGSDTQYF. The gene calls are TRBV20-1 and TRBJ2-3, with 8 nucleotides matching TRBD1. Germline trimming cut 5 bases from V and 4 bases from J; bases unmatched to any gene: 5. The CDR3 is 13 amino acids. Germline V gene sequence: CDR1 DFQATT, CDR2 SNEGSKA (reference sequence).

The rearrangement links TRBV20-1 to TRBJ2-3, with D maybe TRBD2 (5 bases). Germline V gives CDR1 DFQATT, CDR2 SNEGSKA (reference sequence). CDR3 length equals 12 residues. V dropped 1 base and J dropped 6 bases, with 8 bases sitting between them. The CDR3 is CSARGAGDTQYF. The CDR3 DNA sequence: TGCAGTGCTAGAGGTGCGGGCGATACGCAGTATTTT.

The chain uses TRBV9 and TRBJ2-2; 10 bases agree with TRBD1. Trimming removed 4 bases from V and 2 bases from J; junction bases left unmatched: 5. Per germline, CDR1 SGDLS and CDR2 YYNGEE. The CDR3 totals 16 residues. CDR3 in DNA: TGTGCCAGCAGCCTAGACAGGGGGCCTAACACCGGGGAGCTGTTTTTT. Protein sequence: CASSLDRGPNTGELFF.

The V and J genes are TRBV29-1 and TRBJ1-2, with 8 bases aligning to TRBD1. Per the germline V gene, CDR1 is SQVTM and CDR2 is ANQGSEA. CDR3 length: 17 amino acids. V lost 5 bases, J lost 4 bases, and 18 bases stayed unmatched. In DNA, the CDR3 is TGCAGCGTTTCCCCACGGGCAGGGGGCGATGCGGGCTATGGCTACACCTTC. Its protein product is CSVSPRAGGDAGYGYTF.

V and J are TRBV11-2 and TRBJ2-1, with 11 bases aligning to TRBD2. Germline lookup yields CDR1 SGHAT and CDR2 FQNNGV. CDR3 length equals 16 residues. J gave up 7 bases and V 1 base, and 6 bases lay outside the gene matches. CDR3 sequence: CASSLVAGGRGNEQFF. The CDR3 DNA reads as TGTGCCAGCAGCTTAGTAGCGGGGGGGCGGGGGAATGAGCAGTTCTTC. The full variable domain, its missing parts supplied by reference TRBV11-2 and TRBJ2-1, is EAGVAQSPRYKIIEKRQSVAFWCNPISGHATLYWYQQILGQGPKLLIQFQNNGVVDDSQLPKDRFSAERLKGVDSTLKIQPAKLEDSAVYLCASSLVAGGRGNEQFFGPGTRLTVL.

The J gene is TRBJ2-1, the V gene TRBV29-1; 13 positions match TRBD2. Germline V gene data show CDR1 as SQVTM and CDR2 as ANQGSEA. V lost 1 base, J lost 0 bases, and 9 bases stayed unmatched. The CDR3 runs 19 residues. For the CDR3, the DNA is TGCAGCGTTGAAGTTGGGGGACTAGCGGGGCCGAGCTCCTACAATGAGCAGTTCTTC. It translates to CSVEVGGLAGPSSYNEQFF.

The chain recombines TRBV6-2 or TRBV6-3 with TRBJ2-3, with a weak D call TRBD2 (6 bases). This CDR3 has 14 residues. Trimming took 6 bases from V and 7 from J, leaving 17 bases between them. Germline V gene lookup returns CDR1 MNHEY and CDR2 SVGEGT. CDR3 amino acids: CASRRLGTPHTQYF. In DNA, the CDR3 is TGTGCCAGCAGGCGACTCGGGACTCCGCATACGCAGTATTTT.

This clonotype was picked up one time. Being one base from a much bigger clone, this may be a read error. The rearrangement uses TRBV7-2 and TRBJ2-5, with D tentatively TRBD1 or TRBD2 (5 bases each). Per germline, CDR1 SGHTA and CDR2 FQGNSA. V dropped 5 bases and J dropped 2 bases, with 21 bases sitting between them. The length of the CDR3 is 17 residues. As DNA, the CDR3 is TGTGCCAGCAGCCGGGGCCCCACCGAGACCAAACAAGAGACCCAGTACTTC. Its translation: CASSRGPTETKQETQYF.

This clonotype was counted between two and nine times. The chain has TRBV19 and TRBJ2-3; D possibly corresponds to TRBD2 (6 bases). The CDR3 has 14 residues. Deletions cut 5 bases from V and 0 bases from J, with 9 bases between. CDR1 and CDR2 (germline): LNHDA, SQIVND (reference sequence). The DNA of the CDR3 is TGTGCCAGTAGTCGGGGGTCGAGCACAGATACGCAGTATTTT. This sequence encodes CASSRGSSTDTQYF.

J is TRBJ2-7 and V is TRBV3-1; weak D call: TRBD1 (5 bases). The CDR3 spans 13 residues. The ends were cut back, 4 bases at V and 5 bases at J, with 12 bases in the middle. CDR1 LGHDT and CDR2 YNNKEL come from the germline V gene (reference sequence). DNA of the CDR3: TGTGCCAGCAGCCTGAACAGGAAGAACGAGCAGTACTTC. It translates to CASSLNRKNEQYF.

The chain couples TRBV12-3 or TRBV12-4 to TRBJ2-1; 10 bases map to TRBD2. This CDR3 is 16 amino acids long. J gave up 4 bases and V 3 bases, and 6 bases lay outside the gene matches. The CDR3 here is CASSFPLAGSYNEQFF. CDR3 DNA: TGTGCCAGCAGTTTCCCACTAGCGGGGTCTTACAATGAGCAGTTCTTC.

In its sample, this clonotype was seen a few times. The CDR3 DNA reads as TGCGCCAGCAGCCAAGACGGGAACCTCGGGGACGAGCAGTACTTC. Translating gives CASSQDGNLGDEQYF. This chain links TRBV4-1 with TRBJ2-5; tentative D call: TRBD2 (5 bases). The J call is uncertain, as TRBJ2-7 better fits the DNA end. The CDR3 length is 15 residues. Per germline, CDR1 MGHRA and CDR2 YSYEKL.

This clonotype was found a few times. The junction differs from germline at one of its ends, possibly a read error. The J gene is TRBJ1-2, the V gene TRBV27, with 9 bases that match TRBD1. CDR3 size: 15 residues. In germline, CDR1 is MNHEY, CDR2 SMNVEV (reference sequence). Here the CDR3 DNA reads TGTGCCGGCAGTCCTCTACAGGGGGCGAGGAATGGCTACACCTTC. Encoded protein: CAGSPLQGARNGYTF.

This clonotype showed up just a few times. V gene TRBV24-1 combines with J gene TRBJ2-1; D not certain. This CDR3 is 14 amino acids long. Between the trimmed V and J ends, which lost 0 bases and 6 bases, there was a span of 8 bases. The germline V gene encodes CDR1 KGHDR and CDR2 SFDVKD. The CDR3 is CATSDLSPANEQFF. The CDR3 bases are TGTGCCACCAGTGATTTGAGTCCCGCCAATGAGCAGTTCTTC.